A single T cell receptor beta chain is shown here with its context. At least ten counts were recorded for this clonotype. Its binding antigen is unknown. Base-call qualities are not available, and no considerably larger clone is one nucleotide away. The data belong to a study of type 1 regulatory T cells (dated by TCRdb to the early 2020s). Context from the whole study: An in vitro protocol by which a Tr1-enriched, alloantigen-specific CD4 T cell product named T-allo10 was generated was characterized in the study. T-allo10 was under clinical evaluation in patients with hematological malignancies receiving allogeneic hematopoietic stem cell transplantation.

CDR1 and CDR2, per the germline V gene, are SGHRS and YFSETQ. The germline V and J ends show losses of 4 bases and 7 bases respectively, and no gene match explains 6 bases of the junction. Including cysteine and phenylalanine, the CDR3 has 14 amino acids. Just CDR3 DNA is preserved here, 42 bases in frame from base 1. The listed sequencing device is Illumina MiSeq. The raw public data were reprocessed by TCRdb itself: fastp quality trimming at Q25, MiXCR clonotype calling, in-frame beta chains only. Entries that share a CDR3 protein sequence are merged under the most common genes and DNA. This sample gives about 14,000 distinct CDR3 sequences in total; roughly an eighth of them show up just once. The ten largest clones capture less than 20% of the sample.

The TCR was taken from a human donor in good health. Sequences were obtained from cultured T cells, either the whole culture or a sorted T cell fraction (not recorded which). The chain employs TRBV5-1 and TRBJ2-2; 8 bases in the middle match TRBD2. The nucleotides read TGCGCCAGCAGCCGACTAGCGATGGGCGGGGAGCTGTTTTTT. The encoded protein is CASSRLAMGGELFF.